These 12 T cell receptor beta chains originate from one sample sequenced in a study of shared clonotypes between healthy human individuals. Naive-designated CD8 cells lacked CD45RO, were positively enriched for CCR7, and omitted terminally differentiated effector memory CD45RA+ cells. The repertoire was sequenced with immunoSEQ multiplex PCR; TCRdb's copy has only in-frame clones and lacks some. The sample lists some 800,000 clones; roughly 92% were seen once. Specimen: naive CD8+ T cells sorted from blood. The receptors stem from a man aged 25 to 40 in good health.

The chain links TRBV19 to TRBJ2-1, with TRBD1 identical over 7 bases. Looked up from germline, CDR1 is LNHDA and CDR2 is SQIVND (reference sequence). Trimming cost V 6 bases and J 6 bases; bases outside gene matches: 14. The CDR3 spans 16 residues. CDR3 sequence reads: CASSSRWDSLSNEQFF. CDR3 DNA sequence: TGTGCCAGTAGCAGCCGATGGGACAGCCTGTCCAATGAGCAGTTCTTC. Full variable domain (outside the CDR3, taken from reference TRBV19 and TRBJ2-1): DGGITQSPKYLFRKEGQNVTLSCEQNLNHDAMYWYRQDPGQGLRLIYYSQIVNDFQKGDIAEGYSVSREKKESFPLTVTSAQKNPTAFYLCASSSRWDSLSNEQFFGPGTRLTVL.

V is TRBV28 and J is TRBJ1-2; D remains unclear. The CDR3 spans 13 residues. The V gene's germline CDR1 is MDHEN and CDR2 SYDVKM. The V and J ends lost 10 bases and 3 bases respectively, with 15 bases between them. The CDR3 DNA reads TGTGCCACCATTCTCGAGGGATACTATGGCTACACCTTC. Protein sequence: CATILEGYYGYTF.

This rearrangement joins TRBV29-1 to TRBJ2-7; D uncertain. The CDR3 contains 12 residues. V dropped 2 bases and J dropped 2 bases, with 7 bases sitting between them. The V gene's germline CDR1 is SQVTM and CDR2 ANQGSEA. The DNA for the CDR3 is TGCAGCGTTGAACAGGACCCCTACGAGCAGTACTTC. Its protein is CSVEQDPYEQYF.

The chain couples TRBV7-3 to TRBJ2-1; 9 bases align to TRBD2. CDR1 is SGHTA, CDR2 FQGTGA, per germline. The CDR3 length is 15 residues. V lost 5 bases to trimming and J lost 5 bases; unmatched junction nucleotides: 7. CDR3 sequence (DNA): TGTGCCAGCAGCCCGGGACTAGCCTATCACAATGAGCAGTTCTTC. This sequence encodes CASSPGLAYHNEQFF. The complete variable domain, with remaining parts taken from reference TRBV7-3 and TRBJ2-1, reads GAGVSQTPSNKVTEKGKYVELRCDPISGHTALYWYRQSLGQGPEFLIYFQGTGAADDSGLPNDRFFAVRPEGSVSTLKIQRTERGDSAVYLCASSPGLAYHNEQFFGPGTRLTVL.

The chain employs TRBV19 and TRBJ2-7; D is possibly TRBD1 or TRBD2 (5 bases each). From germline, CDR1 is LNHDA and CDR2 SQIVND (reference sequence). The V end lost 0 bases, the J end lost 2 bases, and 14 bases lay between the germline ends. The CDR3 extends over 16 amino acids. The CDR3 region is CASSIDWGSQAYEQYF. The CDR3 DNA is TGTGCCAGTAGTATAGATTGGGGGAGTCAGGCCTACGAGCAGTACTTC.

Points on this clone: This sample also contains other DNA sequences that code for the same CDR3. The V call is TRBV19, the J call TRBJ2-1; TRBD1 is a possible D gene (7 bases). The V gene lost 3 bases and the J gene lost 0 bases, with 18 bases spanning the gap. In germline, CDR1 is LNHDA, CDR2 SQIVND (reference sequence). CDR3 size: 18 residues. The DNA for the CDR3 is TGTGCCAGTAGTATGGGGCTAGCAGGGGGGAGCTCCTACAATGAGCAGTTCTTC. Amino acids: CASSMGLAGGSSYNEQFF.

The chain carries TRBV4-1 and TRBJ2-7; TRBD1 agrees at 11 bases. Germline assignment: CDR1 MGHRA and CDR2 YSYEKL. With 3 bases clipped from V and 0 bases from J, the junction kept 4 bases outside the gene matches. This CDR3 region has 16 residues. CDR3: CASSQTGTGGSYEQYF. The CDR3, as DNA: TGCGCCAGCAGCCAGACCGGGACAGGGGGCTCCTACGAGCAGTACTTC.

This sequence joins TRBV19 and TRBJ2-7; D may correspond to TRBD1 or TRBD2 (5 bases each). V lost 4 bases and J 2 bases, leaving 9 bases between the germline ends. Germline V gives CDR1 LNHDA, CDR2 SQIVND (reference sequence). The CDR3 is 13 residues long. The CDR3 loop is CASSNWDPYEQYF. CDR3 nucleotides: TGTGCCAGTAGTAATTGGGACCCCTACGAGCAGTACTTC.

This chain joins TRBV11-2 and TRBJ2-3; perhaps TRBD2 as D (5 bases). V dropped 8 bases and J dropped 5 bases, with 14 bases sitting between them. This CDR3 contains 13 residues. Germline V lookup: CDR1 SGHAT, CDR2 FQNNGV. CDR3 sequence (DNA): TGTGCCAGCGAACCCCTCGCGGGAGATACGCAGTATTTT. It is translated as CASEPLAGDTQYF.

This clone was seen a handful of times. The V and J genes are TRBV6-1 and TRBJ1-5; 9 bases fit TRBD1. The CDR3 extends over 15 amino acids. Germline assignment: CDR1 MNHNS and CDR2 SASEGT. J was trimmed by 5 bases and V by 7 bases; bases with no gene match: 9. The CDR3 region is CASTGTGFFDQPQHF. CDR3 bases: TGTGCCAGCACCGGGACAGGGTTCTTCGATCAGCCCCAGCATTTT.

This chain connects TRBV6-5 to TRBJ2-7; D uncertain. The CDR3 has 12 amino acids. V was clipped by 7 bases and J by 3 bases, with 10 bases between them. CDR1 and CDR2 (germline): MNHEY, SVGAGI. The CDR3 loop reads CASMDGSYEQYF. The CDR3 region has the DNA TGTGCCAGCATGGATGGCAGCTACGAGCAGTACTTC.

The chain has TRBV19 and TRBJ1-4; weak D call: TRBD1 (6 bases). The V end was cut by 5 bases, the J end by 8 bases, with 18 bases between. This CDR3 region has 15 residues. Germline CDR1 LNHDA, CDR2 SQIVND (reference sequence). The CDR3 loop reads CASSPGTTMTEKLFF. CDR3 DNA: TGTGCCAGTAGTCCCGGGACAACAATGACCGAAAAACTGTTTTTT.